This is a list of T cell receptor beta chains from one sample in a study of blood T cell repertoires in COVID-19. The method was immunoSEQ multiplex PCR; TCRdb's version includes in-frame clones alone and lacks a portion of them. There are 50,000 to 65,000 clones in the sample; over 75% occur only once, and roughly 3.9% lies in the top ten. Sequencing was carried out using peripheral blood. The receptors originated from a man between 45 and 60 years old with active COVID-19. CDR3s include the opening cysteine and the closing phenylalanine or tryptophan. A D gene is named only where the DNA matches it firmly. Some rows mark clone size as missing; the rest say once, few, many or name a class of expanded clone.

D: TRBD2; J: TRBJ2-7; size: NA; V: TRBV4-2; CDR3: CASSQVGSGELYEQYF; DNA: TGTGCCAGCAGCCAAGTGGGTAGCGGGGAACTCTACGAGCAGTACTTC
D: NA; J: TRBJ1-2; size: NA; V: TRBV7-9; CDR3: CASSRRDTNGYTF; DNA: TGTGCCAGCAGTCGTCGGGACACTAATGGCTACACCTTC
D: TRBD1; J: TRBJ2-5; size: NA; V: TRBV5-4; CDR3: CASAAGQGILETQYF; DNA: TGTGCCAGCGCAGCTGGACAGGGGATATTAGAGACCCAGTACTTC
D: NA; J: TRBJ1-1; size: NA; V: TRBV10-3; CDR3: CAISLQASNTEAFF; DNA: TGTGCCATCAGTTTACAGGCCTCGAACACTGAAGCTTTCTTT
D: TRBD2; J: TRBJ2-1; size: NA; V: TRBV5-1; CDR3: CASSYLAGVNNEQFF; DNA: TGCGCCAGCAGCTACCTAGCGGGAGTGAACAATGAGCAGTTCTTC
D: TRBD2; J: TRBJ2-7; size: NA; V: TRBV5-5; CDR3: CASSSGAGGAYEQYF; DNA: TGTGCCAGCAGCTCCGGGGCCGGGGGGGCTTACGAGCAGTACTTC
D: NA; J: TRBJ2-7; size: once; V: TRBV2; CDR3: CASNLGHGGRYEQYF; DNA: TGTGCCAGCAACCTAGGACACGGCGGCCGCTACGAGCAGTACTTC
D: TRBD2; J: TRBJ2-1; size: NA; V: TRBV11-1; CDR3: CASSFWRGGSNEQFF; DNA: TGTGCCAGCAGTTTTTGGCGGGGGGGCTCCAATGAGCAGTTCTTC
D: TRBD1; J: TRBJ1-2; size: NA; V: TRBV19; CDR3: CASSPSDRGYGYTF; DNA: TGTGCCAGTAGCCCCTCGGACAGGGGTTATGGCTACACCTTC
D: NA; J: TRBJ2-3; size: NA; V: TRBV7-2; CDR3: CASSPGTFSTDTQYF; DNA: TGTGCCAGCAGCCCGGGGACTTTTTCCACAGATACGCAGTATTTT
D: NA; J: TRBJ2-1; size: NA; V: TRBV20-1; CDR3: CSASRVTRNEQFF; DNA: TGCAGTGCTAGTCGGGTTACAAGGAATGAGCAGTTCTTC